The 23 T cell receptor beta chains presented below share a single source sample, sequenced in a study of CD8 T cells in ankylosing spondylitis. Using its own MiXCR run on the 5' RACE reads, TCRdb lists one record per CDR3 protein. The sample holds about 200,000 distinct CDR3 sequences; about a quarter are singletons and the top ten take about 7%. Sequences were obtained from blood, either unsorted or a sorted T cell fraction (not recorded which). All receptors come from a male donor with ankylosing spondylitis or in good health (not recorded which).

The V gene is TRBV4-2, the J gene TRBJ2-7; D remains ambiguous. The CDR3 length is 13 residues. With 0 bases removed from V and 6 bases from J, the gap between germline ends came to 9 bases. CDR1 and CDR2 from the germline V gene are LGHNA and YNFKEQ. The DNA for the CDR3 is TGTGCCAGCAGCCAAGATAGGCTAGGCGAGCAGTACTTC. As protein: CASSQDRLGEQYF.

In this sample, this clonotype turned up many times. The V call is TRBV5-6, the J call TRBJ1-2; D ambiguous. The germline gives CDR1 SGHDT, CDR2 YYEEEE. V lost 1 base, J lost 4 bases, and 11 bases lay in between. This CDR3 is 14 amino acids long. CDR3 amino acids: CASSLWPISYGYTF. The CDR3 coding sequence is TGTGCCAGCAGCTTGTGGCCTATTTCCTATGGCTACACCTTC.

This clonotype was observed many times. The chain recombines TRBV19 with TRBJ2-1; no reliable D call. The CDR3 length is 13 residues. Trimming removed 0 bases from V and 9 bases from J, with 9 bases in between. CDR1 and CDR2 from the germline V gene are LNHDA and SQIVND (reference sequence). The CDR3 sequence is CASSIDPSSEQFF. Here the CDR3 DNA reads TGTGCCAGTAGTATAGATCCCAGTAGTGAGCAGTTCTTC.

This chain links TRBV12-3 or TRBV12-4 with TRBJ2-1; 12 nucleotides match TRBD2. V was clipped by 6 bases and J by 6 bases; unmatched bases: 9. The CDR3 covers 16 residues. The CDR3 sequence: CASSPTSGGNLNEQFF. CDR3 DNA sequence: TGTGCCAGCAGCCCGACTAGCGGGGGAAACCTCAATGAGCAGTTCTTC.

In this sample, this clonotype turned up many times. This sequence joins TRBV10-3 and TRBJ2-7, with 9 bases identical to TRBD1. CDR1 and CDR2 (germline): ENHRY, SYGVKD. The CDR3 runs 16 residues. V shed 2 bases, J shed 6 bases, and the junction held 11 bases outside the gene matches. The CDR3 here is CAISESVKGQGPEQYF. The CDR3 nucleotides read TGTGCCATCAGTGAGAGCGTGAAGGGACAGGGTCCCGAGCAGTACTTC.

This chain connects TRBV6-2 or TRBV6-3 to TRBJ2-1; 10 nucleotides align to TRBD2. This CDR3 comprises 16 residues. V shed 5 bases, J shed 7 bases, and the junction held 11 bases outside the gene matches. The V gene's germline CDR1 is MNHEY and CDR2 SVGEGT. Written as DNA, the CDR3 is TGTGCCAGCAGTCCCTTTGCCCGGACTAGCGGAAATGAGCAGTTCTTC. This sequence encodes CASSPFARTSGNEQFF.

The chain is built from TRBV29-1 and TRBJ2-2; D call uncertain. V was trimmed by 7 bases and J by 13 bases, leaving 16 bases between them. From germline, CDR1 is SQVTM and CDR2 ANQGSEA. The CDR3 spans 11 residues. The CDR3 loop is CSGWVETRLFF. The CDR3 bases are TGCAGCGGCTGGGTGGAAACCAGGCTGTTTTTT.

This chain links TRBV6-1 with TRBJ1-2; TRBD1 might be the D (5 bases). The CDR3 sequence is 14 residues long. Germline V lookup: CDR1 MNHNS, CDR2 SASEGT. The V and J ends lost 5 bases and 4 bases respectively, with 14 bases between them. The CDR3: CASSPRQTIYGYTF. The CDR3 bases are TGTGCCAGCAGTCCACGACAGACCATCTATGGCTACACCTTC.

The chain carries TRBV5-5 and TRBJ1-5; possibly TRBD1 for D (6 bases). V was shortened by 4 bases and J by 7 bases, with 12 bases between the two germline ends. Germline loops: CDR1 SGHKS, CDR2 YYEKEE (reference sequence). The CDR3 runs 13 residues. The CDR3, as DNA: TGTGCCAGCAGCATGGACAGCCGGCAGCCCCAGCATTTT. This gives the protein CASSMDSRQPQHF.

This clonotype was counted at least ten times. V and J are TRBV29-1 and TRBJ2-7; D is unresolved. Germline V gene data show CDR1 as SQVTM and CDR2 as ANQGSEA. V lost 3 bases and J lost 5, with 11 bases in between. This CDR3 has 12 amino acids. The chain's CDR3 is CSVDVKTNEQYF. The CDR3 nucleotides are TGCAGCGTTGACGTGAAAACGAACGAGCAGTACTTC.

This clonotype has a count of ten or more. This chain links TRBV4-1 with TRBJ2-2; D gene ambiguous. From germline, CDR1 is MGHRA and CDR2 YSYEKL. CDR3 length: 16 residues. The ends were cut back, 1 base at V and 1 base at J, with 10 bases in the middle. The CDR3 DNA reads TGCGCCAGCAGCCAAGGGGTCGCACTGAACACCGGGGAGCTGTTTTTT. As protein: CASSQGVALNTGELFF.

The chain recombines TRBV5-1 with TRBJ2-1; the match to TRBD2 covers 9 bases. From germline, CDR1 is SGHRS and CDR2 YFSETQ. Trimming cost V 5 bases and J 5 bases; bases outside gene matches: 2. There are 13 residues in the CDR3. As DNA, the CDR3 is TGCGCCAGCAGGACTAGCGGAGACAATGAGCAGTTCTTC. Amino acid sequence: CASRTSGDNEQFF.

This clonotype was seen ten or more times. V gene TRBV4-2 combines with J gene TRBJ2-5; 8 bases match TRBD2. CDR1 LGHNA and CDR2 YNFKEQ come from the germline V gene. This CDR3 comprises 18 residues. J lost 5 bases, V lost 4 bases, and 18 bases had no gene match. CDR3 bases: TGTGCCAGCAGCCGAGCTGGCGCGGGACGCGGGAGGTCCGAGACCCAGTACTTC. Encoded protein: CASSRAGAGRGRSETQYF.

CDR3 region: CASSQERRLGYTF. CDR3 sequence (DNA): TGCGCCAGCAGCCAAGAGAGGAGGTTGGGCTACACCTTC. The V and J genes are TRBV4-1 and TRBJ1-2; the D is unclear. There are 13 residues in the CDR3. Trimming cost V 0 bases and J 8 bases, with 10 bases left between them. In germline, CDR1 is MGHRA, CDR2 YSYEKL.

The V call is TRBV3-1, the J call TRBJ1-1; D unclear. Germline V lookup: CDR1 LGHDT, CDR2 YNNKEL (reference sequence). This CDR3 comprises 13 residues. V dropped 2 bases and J dropped 8 bases, with 12 bases sitting between them. DNA for the CDR3: TGTGCCAGCAGCCAAAATAGGGCAGGCGAAGCTTTCTTT. It translates to CASSQNRAGEAFF.

This clonotype appeared many times. The chain combines TRBV6-5 with TRBJ2-7; maybe TRBD1 (6 bases). Germline V lookup: CDR1 MNHEY, CDR2 SVGAGI. CDR3 length: 14 amino acids. The V end lost 2 bases, the J end lost 2 bases, and 10 bases lay between the germline ends. CDR3 protein: CASSYGDKTYEQYF. The CDR3 DNA reads as TGTGCCAGCAGTTACGGGGACAAAACCTACGAGCAGTACTTC.

This clonotype was seen ten or more times. The chain couples TRBV6-1 to TRBJ2-3; D may correspond to TRBD1 or TRBD2 (6 bases each). This CDR3 is built from 14 residues. Germline V gives CDR1 MNHNS, CDR2 SASEGT. V was pared by 8 bases and J by 0 bases, with 12 bases between. The CDR3 is CASGRGDSTDTQYF. Written as DNA, the CDR3 is TGTGCCAGCGGAAGGGGGGACAGCACAGATACGCAGTATTTT.

The chain joins TRBV20-1 to TRBJ2-1, with D tentatively TRBD2 (6 bases). This CDR3 is built from 17 residues. Germline values: CDR1 DFQATT, CDR2 SNEGSKA (reference sequence). V lost 0 bases and J lost 7, with 22 bases in between. CDR3 sequence reads: CSARDGIADWGRNEQFF. DNA of the CDR3: TGCAGTGCTAGAGATGGGATAGCGGACTGGGGTAGAAATGAGCAGTTCTTC.

The count of this clonotype is one. The J gene is TRBJ1-1, the V gene TRBV5-1; 7 positions match TRBD1. This CDR3 has 16 residues. The germline V gene encodes CDR1 SGHRS and CDR2 YFSETQ. V lost 3 bases to trimming and J lost 2 bases; unmatched junction nucleotides: 10. The CDR3 protein is CASSSLSRGRNTEAFF. CDR3 bases: TGCGCCAGCAGCTCGCTATCAAGGGGGCGAAACACTGAAGCTTTCTTT.

This chain connects TRBV5-1 to TRBJ2-1, with 7 bases identical to TRBD1. The CDR3 runs to 16 residues. Trimming cost V 4 bases and J 4 bases; bases outside gene matches: 11. Per germline, CDR1 SGHRS and CDR2 YFSETQ. CDR3 sequence: CASSTETGIRYNEQFF. In DNA, the CDR3 is TGCGCCAGCAGCACCGAGACAGGGATCAGATACAATGAGCAGTTCTTC. The whole variable domain, remainder taken from reference TRBV5-1 and TRBJ2-1, is KAGVTQTPRYLIKTRGQQVTLSCSPISGHRSVSWYQQTPGQGLQFLFEYFSETQRNKGNFPGRFSGRQFSNSRSEMNVSTLELGDSALYLCASSTETGIRYNEQFFGPGTRLTVL.

As to this clonotype: Being one base from a much bigger clone, this may be a read error. J is TRBJ1-1 and V is TRBV20-1; D gene uncertain. This CDR3 is 12 amino acids long. Germline CDR1 and CDR2: DFQATT and SNEGSKA (reference sequence). CDR3 loop: CSAPWSNNEAFF. The CDR3 coding sequence is TGCAGTGCCCCTTGGTCGAACAATGAAGCTTTCTTT.

This clonotype was counted many times. The genes are TRBV7-3 and TRBJ2-2, with 9 bases identical to TRBD1. Per the germline V gene, CDR1 is SGHTA and CDR2 is FQGTGA. The CDR3 covers 17 residues. J gave up 2 bases and V 2 bases, and 6 bases lay outside the gene matches. Here the CDR3 DNA reads TGTGCCAGCAGCTTACTTCCGGGACAGGGTAACACCGGGGAGCTGTTTTTT. It encodes CASSLLPGQGNTGELFF. Full variable domain (rest looked up from reference TRBV7-3 and TRBJ2-2): GAGVSQTPSNKVTEKGKYVELRCDPISGHTALYWYRQSLGQGPEFLIYFQGTGAADDSGLPNDRFFAVRPEGSVSTLKIQRTERGDSAVYLCASSLLPGQGNTGELFFGEGSRLTVL.

This clonotype was counted between two and nine times. The chain employs TRBV20-1 and TRBJ2-1; D is unresolved. The V and J ends lost 3 bases and 0 bases respectively, with 12 bases between them. This CDR3 spans 15 amino acids. Germline V CDR1 and CDR2: DFQATT, SNEGSKA (reference sequence). The CDR3 here is CSASAAPSSYNEQFF. The DNA of the CDR3 is TGCAGTGCTAGTGCTGCGCCGAGCTCCTACAATGAGCAGTTCTTC.